This T cell receptor beta chain was sequenced for a study of spatial heterogeneity in lung cancer. Turning to the study itself: There were, on average, more than 8.5 raw-read appearances for each unique TCR and UMI combination.

A unique molecular identifier was carried by every single TCR cDNA molecule. From the 5' RACE reads, TCRdb called clonotypes with MiXCR, one entry per CDR3 protein. The sample consists of about 48,000 distinct CDR3 sequences, about 5.8% of them appearing once. This CDR3 region has 13 residues. Per the germline V gene, CDR1 is DFQATT and CDR2 is SNEGSKA (reference sequence). V lost 3 bases to trimming and J lost 7 bases, with 10 bases between them. At least ten counts were recorded for this clonotype. Time point specified: sample taken at primary tumor resection. Unsorted whole RNA of tumor, nontumor lung or frozen PBMC was sequenced.

This TCR derives from a male donor with early-stage non-small cell lung cancer. The chain couples TRBV20-1 to TRBJ1-6; TRBD1 might be the D (5 bases). Sequenced material: PBMCs, taken at surgery. CDR3 bases: TGCAGTGCTAGGGGCAGGGTGAATTCACCCCTCCACTTT. This sequence encodes CSARGRVNSPLHF.